This T cell receptor (beta chain) was sequenced in a study of T cell responses to AZD1222 COVID-19 vaccine. As for this clone: Its cognate antigen is unknown.

Study findings and constraints: Rises in breadth and depth of Spike-specific TCRs came after two AZD1222 doses. Baseline seropositives among AZD1222 recipients totaled only 6 or 7. Donors, mostly white British, included more females; clonal diversity was possibly underestimated. Reportedly, close to half of spike-specific TCRs are directed against unmutated variant regions.

Method: immunoSEQ multiplex PCR; TCRdb's copy keeps in-frame clones and lacks some. The sample consists of 150,000 to 200,000 clones, roughly 92% of them appearing once. The germline V and J ends were trimmed by 1 base and 5 bases, with 18 bases remaining between them. CDR1 is SGHNT, CDR2 YYREEE, per germline (reference sequence). The length of the CDR3 is 16 residues. Material: peripheral blood, obtained on day 0 of AZD1222 vaccination. The rearrangement uses TRBV5-4 and TRBJ1-2; no definite D call. The clonotype comes from an adult in good health. In DNA form, the CDR3 reads TGTGCCAGCAGCTTGAGTTTGGTGACTCCCTATTATGGCTACACCTTC. Its protein is CASSLSLVTPYYGYTF.